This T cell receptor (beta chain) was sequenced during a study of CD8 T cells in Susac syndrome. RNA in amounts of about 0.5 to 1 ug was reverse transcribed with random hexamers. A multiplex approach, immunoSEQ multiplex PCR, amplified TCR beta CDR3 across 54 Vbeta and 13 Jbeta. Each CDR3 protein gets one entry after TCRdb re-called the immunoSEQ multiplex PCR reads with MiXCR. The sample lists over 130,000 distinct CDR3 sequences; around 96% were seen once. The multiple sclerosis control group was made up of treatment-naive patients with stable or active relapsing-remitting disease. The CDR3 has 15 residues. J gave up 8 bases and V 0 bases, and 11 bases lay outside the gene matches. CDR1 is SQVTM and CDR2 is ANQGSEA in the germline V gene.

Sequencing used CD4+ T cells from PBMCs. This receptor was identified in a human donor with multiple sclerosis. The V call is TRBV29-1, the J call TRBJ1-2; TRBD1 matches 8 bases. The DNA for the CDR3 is TGCAGCGTTGAAGAACCAGGGGGCACACTTAAAGGCTACACCTTC. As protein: CSVEEPGGTLKGYTF.